The clone carrying this T cell receptor (beta chain) came up a few times. Antigen specificity is unknown. V lost 5 bases and J 2 bases, leaving 21 bases between the germline ends. The CDR3 has 17 amino acids. From germline, CDR1 is SGHVS and CDR2 FQNEAQ. Expressed TCRB transcripts were sequenced because the isolated RNA had all been reverse transcribed beforehand. Data came from immunoSEQ multiplex PCR; TCRdb stores just in-frame clones and leaves some out. The profile covers over 150,000 clones, with approximately 7.8% appearing a single time and approximately 0.93% taken by the ten largest. This sample was taken from a study of beta chain features in type 1 diabetes. For the study at large: Age, gender and cell yields were similar between patients and healthy donors. Study results and limitations: A cDNA-based sequencing approach could over-represent cells with high TCR expression. Naive, central memory and Treg TCRB repertoires appeared more alike in patients than in healthy donors. More deletions and fewer insertions at VDJ junctions were seen in type 1 diabetes patients. Among patients with Type 1 diabetes, TCRB CDR3s were moderately but significantly shorter in every one of the four CD4+ subsets.

The rearrangement joins TRBV7-8 to TRBJ1-2, with D maybe TRBD1 (6 bases). The receptor was isolated from a woman aged 40 to 50 with type 1 diabetes. The sequenced sample was central memory CD4+ T cells from blood. The CDR3 sequence is CASSLGSGTSSNYGYTF. Here the CDR3 DNA reads TGTGCCAGCAGCCTGGGGTCAGGGACATCTAGCAACTATGGCTACACCTTC.